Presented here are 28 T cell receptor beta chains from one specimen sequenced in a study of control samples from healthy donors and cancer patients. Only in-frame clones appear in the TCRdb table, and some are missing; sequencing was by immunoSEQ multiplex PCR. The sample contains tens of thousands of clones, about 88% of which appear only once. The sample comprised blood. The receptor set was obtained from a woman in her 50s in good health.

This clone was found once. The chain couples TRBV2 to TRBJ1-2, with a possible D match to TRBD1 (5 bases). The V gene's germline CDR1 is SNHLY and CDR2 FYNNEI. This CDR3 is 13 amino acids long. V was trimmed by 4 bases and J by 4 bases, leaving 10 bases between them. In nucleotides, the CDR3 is TGTGCCAGCAGTGGGGGGAAAGGCTATGGCTACACCTTC. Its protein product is CASSGGKGYGYTF. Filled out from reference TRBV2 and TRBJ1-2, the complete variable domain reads EPEVTQTPSHQVTQMGQEVILRCVPISNHLYFYWYRQILGQKVEFLVSFYNNEISEKSEIFDDQFSVERPDGSNFTLKIRSTKLEDSAMYFCASSGGKGYGYTFGSGTRLTVV.

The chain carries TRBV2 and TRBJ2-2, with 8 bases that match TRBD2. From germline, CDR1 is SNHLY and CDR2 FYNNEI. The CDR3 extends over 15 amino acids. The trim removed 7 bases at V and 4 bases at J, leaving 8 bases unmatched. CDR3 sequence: CASIGPGGVTGELFF. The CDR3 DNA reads TGTGCCAGCATTGGACCGGGGGGGGTCACCGGGGAGCTGTTTTTT.

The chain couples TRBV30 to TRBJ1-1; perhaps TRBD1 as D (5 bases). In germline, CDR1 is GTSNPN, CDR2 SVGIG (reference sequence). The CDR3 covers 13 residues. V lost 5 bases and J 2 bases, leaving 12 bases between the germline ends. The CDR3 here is CAWGTGINTEAFF. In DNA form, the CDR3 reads TGTGCCTGGGGAACAGGTATTAACACTGAAGCTTTCTTT.

The CDR3 is CASSGQGAGQPQHF. CDR3 coding DNA: TGTGCCAGCAGCGGACAGGGGGCAGGGCAGCCCCAGCATTTT. The rearrangement links TRBV3-1 (or the pseudogene TRBV3-2) to TRBJ1-5; TRBD1 agrees at 11 bases. Germline CDR1 and CDR2: LGHDT and YNNKEL (reference sequence). With 5 bases clipped from V and 7 bases from J, the junction kept 4 bases outside the gene matches. CDR3 length equals 14 residues.

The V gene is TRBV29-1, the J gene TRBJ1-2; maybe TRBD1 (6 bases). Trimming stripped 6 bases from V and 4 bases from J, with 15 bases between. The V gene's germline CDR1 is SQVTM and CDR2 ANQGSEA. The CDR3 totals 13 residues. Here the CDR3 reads CSVGRGDGYGYTF. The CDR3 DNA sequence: TGCAGCGTGGGGAGGGGGGACGGCTATGGCTACACCTTC.

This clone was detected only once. CDR3 DNA: TGCAGTGCTAGTAGGCGGGGGGCAGGAAATGAGCAGTTCTTC. This codes for CSASRRGAGNEQFF. This chain links TRBV20-1 with TRBJ2-1; 8 bases align to TRBD2. Per germline, CDR1 DFQATT and CDR2 SNEGSKA (reference sequence). The V gene end was trimmed by 3 bases and the J gene end by 7 bases; junction bases not matched to a gene: 8. This CDR3 has 14 residues.

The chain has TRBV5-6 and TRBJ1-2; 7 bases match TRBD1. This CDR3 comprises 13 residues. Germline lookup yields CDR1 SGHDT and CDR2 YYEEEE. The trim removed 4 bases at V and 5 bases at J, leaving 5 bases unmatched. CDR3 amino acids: CASSKWDSYGYTF. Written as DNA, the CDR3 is TGTGCCAGCAGCAAATGGGACAGTTATGGCTACACCTTC.

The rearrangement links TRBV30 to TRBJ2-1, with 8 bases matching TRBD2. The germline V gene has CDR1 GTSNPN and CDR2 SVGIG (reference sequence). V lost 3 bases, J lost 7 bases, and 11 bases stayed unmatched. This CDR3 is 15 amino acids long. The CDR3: CAWRIGGGGFNEQFF. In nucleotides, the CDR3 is TGTGCCTGGAGGATTGGGGGCGGGGGGTTTAATGAGCAGTTCTTC.

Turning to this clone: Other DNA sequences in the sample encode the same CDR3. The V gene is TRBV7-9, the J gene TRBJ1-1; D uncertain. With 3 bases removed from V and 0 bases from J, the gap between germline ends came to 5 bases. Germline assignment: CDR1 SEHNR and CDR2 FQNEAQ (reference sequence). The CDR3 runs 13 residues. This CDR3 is CASSLEMNTEAFF. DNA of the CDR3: TGTGCCAGCAGCTTGGAGATGAACACTGAAGCTTTCTTT.

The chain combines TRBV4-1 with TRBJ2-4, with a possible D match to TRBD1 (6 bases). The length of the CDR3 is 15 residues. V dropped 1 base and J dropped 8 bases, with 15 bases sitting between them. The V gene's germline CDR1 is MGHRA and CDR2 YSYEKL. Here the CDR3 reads CASSQAVNREDIQYF. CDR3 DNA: TGCGCCAGCAGCCAAGCGGTGAACAGGGAAGACATTCAGTACTTC.

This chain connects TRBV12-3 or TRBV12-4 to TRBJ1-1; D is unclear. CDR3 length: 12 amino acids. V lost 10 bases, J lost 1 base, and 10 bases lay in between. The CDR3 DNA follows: TGTGCCACCGATTACCGGAACACTGAAGCTTTCTTT. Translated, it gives CATDYRNTEAFF.

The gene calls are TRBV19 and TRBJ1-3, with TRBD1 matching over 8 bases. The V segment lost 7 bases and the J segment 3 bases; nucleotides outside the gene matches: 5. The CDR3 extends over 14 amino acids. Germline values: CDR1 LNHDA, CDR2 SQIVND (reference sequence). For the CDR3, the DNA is TGTGCCAGTATCGACAGGGGCGGTGGAAACACCATATATTTT. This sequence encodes CASIDRGGGNTIYF.

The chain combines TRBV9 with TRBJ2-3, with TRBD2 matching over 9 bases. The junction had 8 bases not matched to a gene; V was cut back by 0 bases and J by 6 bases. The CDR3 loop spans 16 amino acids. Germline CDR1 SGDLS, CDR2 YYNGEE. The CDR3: CASSVASLAGTDTQYF. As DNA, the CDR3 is TGTGCCAGCAGCGTAGCTTCCCTAGCGGGGACCGATACGCAGTATTTT.

For the CDR3, the DNA is TGCGCCAGCAGCTGGAACAGGGGAGAGGGCTACACCTTC. It encodes CASSWNRGEGYTF. The chain employs TRBV5-1 and TRBJ1-2; 7 bases map to TRBD1. This CDR3 is 13 amino acids long. The ends lost 3 bases at V and 8 bases at J; junction bases unmatched: 7. Germline values: CDR1 SGHRS, CDR2 YFSETQ.

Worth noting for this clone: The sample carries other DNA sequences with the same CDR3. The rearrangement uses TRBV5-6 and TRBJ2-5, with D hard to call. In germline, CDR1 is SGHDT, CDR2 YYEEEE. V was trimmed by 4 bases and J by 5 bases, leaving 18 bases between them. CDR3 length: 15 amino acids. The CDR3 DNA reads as TGTGCCAGCAGCAAAAGGCTGTTATTCCAGGAGACCCAGTACTTC. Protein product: CASSKRLLFQETQYF.

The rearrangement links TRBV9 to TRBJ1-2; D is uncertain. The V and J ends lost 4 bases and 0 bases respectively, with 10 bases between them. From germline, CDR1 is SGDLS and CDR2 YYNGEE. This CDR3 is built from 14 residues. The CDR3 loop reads CASSPGRANYGYTF. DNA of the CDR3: TGTGCCAGCAGCCCCGGGAGAGCTAACTATGGCTACACCTTC.

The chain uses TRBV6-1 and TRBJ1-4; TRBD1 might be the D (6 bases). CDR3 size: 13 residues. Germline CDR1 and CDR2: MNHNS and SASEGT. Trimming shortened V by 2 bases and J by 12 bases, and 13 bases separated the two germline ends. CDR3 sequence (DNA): TGTGCCAGCAGTGAAATAAGGGGGGGCGAACTGTTTTTT. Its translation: CASSEIRGGELFF.

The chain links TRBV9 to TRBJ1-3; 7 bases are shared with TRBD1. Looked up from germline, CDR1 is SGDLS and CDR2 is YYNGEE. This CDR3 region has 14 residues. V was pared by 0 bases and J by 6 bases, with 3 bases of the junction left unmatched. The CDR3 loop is CASSVGDRANTIYF. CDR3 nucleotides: TGTGCCAGCAGCGTAGGCGACAGGGCAAACACCATATATTTT.

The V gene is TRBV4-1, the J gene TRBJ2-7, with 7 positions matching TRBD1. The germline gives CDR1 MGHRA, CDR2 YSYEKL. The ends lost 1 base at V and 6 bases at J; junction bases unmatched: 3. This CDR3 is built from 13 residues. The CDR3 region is CASSQVGGLEQYF. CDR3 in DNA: TGCGCCAGCAGCCAAGTAGGGGGCCTCGAGCAGTACTTC.

Here the CDR3 DNA reads TGCGCCAGCAGCCAAAATGGGGTGAACACTGAAGCTTTCTTT. The encoded protein is CASSQNGVNTEAFF. This chain links TRBV4-1 with TRBJ1-1, with unresolved D. In germline, CDR1 is MGHRA, CDR2 YSYEKL. Trimming removed 2 bases at V and 0 bases at J, with 7 bases between. This CDR3 has 14 amino acids.

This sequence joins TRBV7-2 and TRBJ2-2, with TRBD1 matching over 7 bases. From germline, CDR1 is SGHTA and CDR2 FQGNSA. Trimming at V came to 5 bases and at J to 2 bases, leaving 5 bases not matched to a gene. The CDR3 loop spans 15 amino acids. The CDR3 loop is CASSTWTGNTGELFF. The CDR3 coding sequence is TGTGCCAGCAGCACCTGGACAGGAAACACCGGGGAGCTGTTTTTT.

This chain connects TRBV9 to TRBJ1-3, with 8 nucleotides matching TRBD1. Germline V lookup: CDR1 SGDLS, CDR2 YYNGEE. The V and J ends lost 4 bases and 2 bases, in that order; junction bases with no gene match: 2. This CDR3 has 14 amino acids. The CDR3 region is CASSTGGPGNTIYF. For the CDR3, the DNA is TGTGCCAGCAGCACAGGGGGTCCTGGAAACACCATATATTTT.

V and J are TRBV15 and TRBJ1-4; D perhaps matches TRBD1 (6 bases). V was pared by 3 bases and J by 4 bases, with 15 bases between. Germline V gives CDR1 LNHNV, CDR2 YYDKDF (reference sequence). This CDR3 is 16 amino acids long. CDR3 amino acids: CATSSISGTLNEKLFF. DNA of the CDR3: TGTGCCACCAGCAGTATATCAGGGACACTTAATGAAAAACTGTTTTTT. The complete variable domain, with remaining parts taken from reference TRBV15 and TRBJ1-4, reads DAMVIQNPRYQVTQFGKPVTLSCSQTLNHNVMYWYQQKSSQAPKLLFHYYDKDFNNEADTPDNFQSRRPNTSFCFLDIRSPGLGDTAMYLCATSSISGTLNEKLFFGSGTQLSVL.

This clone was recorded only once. The CDR3 sequence is CASSLDGFTGELFF. In DNA, the CDR3 is TGTGCCAGCAGCTTAGATGGTTTTACCGGGGAGCTGTTTTTT. The chain recombines TRBV11-3 with TRBJ2-2; D is unclear. Germline V CDR1 and CDR2: SGHNT, YENEEA. Trimming removed 0 bases from V and 5 bases from J, with 7 bases in between. There are 14 residues in the CDR3.

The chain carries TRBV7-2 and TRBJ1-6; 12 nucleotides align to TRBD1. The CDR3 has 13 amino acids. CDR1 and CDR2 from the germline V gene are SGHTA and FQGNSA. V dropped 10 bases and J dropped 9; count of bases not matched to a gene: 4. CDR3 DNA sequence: TGTGCCACCGGGACAGGGGGCGCTTCACCCCTCCACTTT. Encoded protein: CATGTGGASPLHF.

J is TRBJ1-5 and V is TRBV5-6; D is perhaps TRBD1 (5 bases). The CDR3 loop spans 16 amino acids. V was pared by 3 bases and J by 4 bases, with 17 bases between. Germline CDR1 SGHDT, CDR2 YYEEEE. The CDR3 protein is CASSSWGLSDNQPQHF. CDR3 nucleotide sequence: TGTGCCAGCAGCTCCTGGGGCCTTTCAGATAATCAGCCCCAGCATTTT.

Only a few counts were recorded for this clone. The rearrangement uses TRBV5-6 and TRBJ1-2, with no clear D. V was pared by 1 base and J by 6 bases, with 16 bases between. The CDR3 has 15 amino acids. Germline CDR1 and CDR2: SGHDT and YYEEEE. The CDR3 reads CASSLFVTTDNGYTF. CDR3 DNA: TGTGCCAGCAGCTTGTTTGTCACAACTGACAATGGCTACACCTTC.

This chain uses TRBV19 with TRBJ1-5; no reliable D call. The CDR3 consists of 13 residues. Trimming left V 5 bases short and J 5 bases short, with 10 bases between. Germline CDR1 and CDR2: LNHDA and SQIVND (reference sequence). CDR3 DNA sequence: TGTGCCAGTAGTCAGGTGGCCGATCAGCCCCAGCATTTT. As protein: CASSQVADQPQHF.